What follows describes a single T cell receptor (beta chain). Source study methods: Reference gene primers were amplified, and this amplification served to estimate nucleated cell counts. Here immunoSEQ multiplex PCR was the method, and the copy in TCRdb shows in-frame clones only, minus some. V and J calls plus clone size are reproduced from that table; the DNA served to infer D and trimming. The profile shows more than 150,000 clones, 75% to 90% of them singletons. This sample is part of a study of blood T cell repertoires in COVID-19. At the level of the study: Some COVID-19 samples were acute and others convalescent; all came from the United States, Italy and Spain. PBMCs, B-cell-depleted T cells, or T cells provided the cDNA or gDNA that made up the material.

V lost 5 bases, J lost 2 bases, and 12 bases lay in between. CDR3 size: 15 residues. Germline CDR1 SSHAT, CDR2 FNYEAQ (reference sequence). The V gene is TRBV7-7, the J gene TRBJ2-2; possible D gene TRBD1, 6 bases. The origin of this receptor is a man in his sixties or seventies with active or convalescent COVID-19. Sequencing was carried out using peripheral blood. CDR3 loop: CASSPGHLNTGELFF. CDR3 nucleotides: TGTGCCAGCAGCCCGGGACACCTCAACACCGGGGAGCTGTTTTTT. The complete variable domain, with remaining parts taken from reference TRBV7-7 and TRBJ2-2, reads GAGVSQSPRYKVTKRGQDVTLRCDPISSHATLYWYQQALGQGPEFLTYFNYEAQPDKSGLPSDRFSAERPEGSISTLTIQRTEQRDSAMYRCASSPGHLNTGELFFGEGSRLTVL.